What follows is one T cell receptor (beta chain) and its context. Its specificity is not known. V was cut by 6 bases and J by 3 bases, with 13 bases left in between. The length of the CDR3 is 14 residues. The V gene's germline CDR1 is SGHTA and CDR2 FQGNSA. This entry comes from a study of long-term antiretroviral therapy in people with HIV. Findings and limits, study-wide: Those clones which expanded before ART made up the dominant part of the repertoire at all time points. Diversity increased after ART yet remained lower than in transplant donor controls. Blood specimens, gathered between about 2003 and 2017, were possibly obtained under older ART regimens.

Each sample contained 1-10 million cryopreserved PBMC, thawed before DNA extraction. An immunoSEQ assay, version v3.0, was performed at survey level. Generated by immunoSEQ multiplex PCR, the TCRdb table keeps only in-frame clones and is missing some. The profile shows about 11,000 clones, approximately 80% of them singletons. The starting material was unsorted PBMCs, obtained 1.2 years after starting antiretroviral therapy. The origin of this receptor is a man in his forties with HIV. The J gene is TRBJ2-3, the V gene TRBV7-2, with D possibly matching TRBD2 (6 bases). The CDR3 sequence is CASRATRSTDTQYF. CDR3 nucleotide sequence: TGTGCCAGCAGGGCGACTAGAAGTACAGATACGCAGTATTTT. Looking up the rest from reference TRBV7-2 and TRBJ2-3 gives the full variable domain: GAGVSQSPSNKVTEKGKDVELRCDPISGHTALYWYRQSLGQGLEFLIYFQGNSAPDKSGLPSDRFSAERTGGSVSTLTIQRTQQEDSAVYLCASRATRSTDTQYFGPGTRLTVL.